This paragraph reports one T cell receptor beta chain. Its antigen is undetermined. These data originate in a study of T-cell reconstitution after alpha-beta-depleted transplantation in children. Study results and limitations: Several hundred graft clones that had expanded were reportedly the source of alpha-beta T cells about two months after transplant.

CDR3 length: 15 residues. Trimming took off 0 bases at V and 3 bases at J, with 12 bases between the two ends. Germline assignment: CDR1 SGHRS and CDR2 YFSETQ. The authors prepared the TCRbeta library with unique molecular identifiers. TCRdb recomputed calls from the PCR reads with MiXCR, one row per CDR3 protein. The table lists about 200,000 distinct CDR3 sequences, approximately 15% of them singletons, with about two fifths in the top ten. The starting material was PBMCs, mostly from graft donor cells, obtained 360 days after TCRalphabeta/CD19-depleted stem cell transplant. The gene calls are TRBV5-1 and TRBJ2-5; no definite D call. This sequence originates from a male patient aged 2-9 years who had a stem cell transplant for acute lymphoblastic leukemia, so the T cells may come from the graft donor. This CDR3 reads CASSLDGILKETQYF. The CDR3 DNA follows: TGCGCCAGCAGCTTGGACGGTATACTCAAAGAGACCCAGTACTTC.